The T cell receptor beta chain under discussion was sequenced for a study of metastatic and nonmetastatic thyroid tumors (dated by TCRdb to the early 2020s). At the level of the whole study: Repertoires were compared across peripheral blood and tumor or nodule tissue samples from malignant and benign thyroid patients. The paper's findings and limits, for the study overall: In both blood and tumor samples, malignant tumors were reported to have significantly higher TCR beta diversity than benign nodules.

The sample holds a few counts of this clone. The antigen this receptor binds is unknown. Base qualities are not provided; no much larger clone lies one nucleotide away. The library was prepared using PCR. This sample was sequenced with an Illumina HiSeq 4000. High-throughput sequencing was used to profile the CDR3 region of the TCR beta-chain in every patient. The paper's data handling went like this. A classifier to discriminate distant-metastatic papillary thyroid cancer patients was built from CDR3 differences across clinicopathological groups. Repertoire diversity was assessed with the Shannon index, and tumor-blood repertoire similarity with the Morisita-Horn index. In-frame beta chains were kept once TCRdb had trimmed the public reads at Q25 with fastp and called clones with MiXCR. The V and J calls reflect TCRdb's pipeline rather than the authors' work. Within this sample are some 5,700 clones, with roughly 29% of them counted one time only. Approximately 19% of the sample belongs to the ten largest clones.

Trimming at the junction amounts to 4 bases on V and 0 bases on J, and the germline ends lie 17 bases apart. The CDR3 runs 17 amino acids, cysteine and phenylalanine included. Just the 51-base CDR3 DNA is kept, in frame starting at base 1. The CDR1 and CDR2 encoded by the germline V gene (reference sequence) are LNHDA and SQIVND. No patient had received any treatment before thyroid surgery. The study retrospectively analysed patient clinical samples collected from the early 2010s to the late 2010s using T-cell receptor beta sequencing. The clonotype originates from a female donor with papillary thyroid cancer or a benign thyroid nodule (not recorded which). Some clones in this sample may be carry-over from other donors' samples. Recombination joined TRBV19 with TRBJ2-3; the D region is possibly TRBD1 or TRBD2, each matching across 5 bases. Source material: adjacent normal tissue. The encoded CDR3 is CASSTRGAAPSTDTQYF. The DNA reads as follows: TGTGCCAGTAGTACGAGGGGAGCGGCCCCTAGCACAGATACGCAGTATTTT.